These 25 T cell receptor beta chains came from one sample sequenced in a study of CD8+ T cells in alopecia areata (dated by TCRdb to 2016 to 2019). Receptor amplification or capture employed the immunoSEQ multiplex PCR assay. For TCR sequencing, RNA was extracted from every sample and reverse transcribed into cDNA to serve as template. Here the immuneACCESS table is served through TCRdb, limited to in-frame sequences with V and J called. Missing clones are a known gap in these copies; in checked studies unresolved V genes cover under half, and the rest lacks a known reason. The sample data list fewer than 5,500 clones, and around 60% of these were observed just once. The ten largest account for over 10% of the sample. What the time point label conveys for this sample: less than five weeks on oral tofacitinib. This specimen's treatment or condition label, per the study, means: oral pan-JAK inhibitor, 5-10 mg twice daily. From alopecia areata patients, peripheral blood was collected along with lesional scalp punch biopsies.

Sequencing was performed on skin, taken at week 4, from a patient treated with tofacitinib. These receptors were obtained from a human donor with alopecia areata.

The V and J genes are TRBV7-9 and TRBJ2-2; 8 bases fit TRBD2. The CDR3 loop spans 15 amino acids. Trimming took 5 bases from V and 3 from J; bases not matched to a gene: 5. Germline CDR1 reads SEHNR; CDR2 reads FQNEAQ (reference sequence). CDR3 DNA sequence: TGTGCCAGCAGCACACTAGCGGACGACACCGGGGAGCTGTTTTTT. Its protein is CASSTLADDTGELFF.

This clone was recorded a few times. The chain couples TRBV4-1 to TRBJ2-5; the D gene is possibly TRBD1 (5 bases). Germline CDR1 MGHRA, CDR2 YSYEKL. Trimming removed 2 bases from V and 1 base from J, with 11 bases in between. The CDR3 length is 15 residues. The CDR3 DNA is TGCGCCAGCAGCCAAAAACAGGCCTTCCAAGAGACCCAGTACTTC. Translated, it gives CASSQKQAFQETQYF.

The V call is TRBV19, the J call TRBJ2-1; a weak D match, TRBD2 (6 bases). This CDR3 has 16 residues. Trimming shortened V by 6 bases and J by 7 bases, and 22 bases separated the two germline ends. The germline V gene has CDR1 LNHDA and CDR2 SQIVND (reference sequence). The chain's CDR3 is CASSQPGTPEENEQFF. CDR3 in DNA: TGTGCCAGTAGCCAACCCGGGACTCCGGAGGAGAATGAGCAGTTCTTC.

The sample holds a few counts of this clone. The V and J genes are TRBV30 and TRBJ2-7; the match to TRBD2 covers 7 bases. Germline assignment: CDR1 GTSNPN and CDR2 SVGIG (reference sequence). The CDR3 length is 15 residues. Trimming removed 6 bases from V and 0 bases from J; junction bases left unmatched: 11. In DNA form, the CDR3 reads TGTGCCTGTAGAGACGGGGGGTTCCTCTCCTACGAGCAGTACTTC. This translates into CACRDGGFLSYEQYF.

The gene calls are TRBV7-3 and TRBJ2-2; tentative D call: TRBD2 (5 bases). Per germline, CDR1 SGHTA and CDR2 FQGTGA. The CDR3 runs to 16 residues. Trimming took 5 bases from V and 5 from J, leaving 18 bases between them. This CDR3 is CASSPHFPGGTGELFF. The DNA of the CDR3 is TGTGCCAGCAGCCCACATTTCCCAGGAGGAACCGGGGAGCTGTTTTTT.

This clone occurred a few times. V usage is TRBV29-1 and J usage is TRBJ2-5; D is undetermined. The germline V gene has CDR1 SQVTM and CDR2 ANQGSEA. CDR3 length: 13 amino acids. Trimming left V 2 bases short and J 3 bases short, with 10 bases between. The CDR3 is CSVESPREETQYF. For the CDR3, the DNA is TGCAGCGTTGAATCTCCCAGAGAAGAGACCCAGTACTTC.

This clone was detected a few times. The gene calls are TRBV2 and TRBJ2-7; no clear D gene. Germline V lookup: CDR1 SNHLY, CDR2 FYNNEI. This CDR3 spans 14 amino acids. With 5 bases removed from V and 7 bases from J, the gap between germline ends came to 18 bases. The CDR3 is CASSWGGTDEEQYF. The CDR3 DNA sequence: TGTGCCAGCAGTTGGGGTGGCACCGACGAAGAGCAGTACTTC.

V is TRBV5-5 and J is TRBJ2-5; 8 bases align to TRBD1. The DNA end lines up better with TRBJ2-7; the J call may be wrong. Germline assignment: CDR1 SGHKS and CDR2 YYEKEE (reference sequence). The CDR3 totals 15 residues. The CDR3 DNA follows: TGTGCCAGCAGCTCCGGGCCGGGACAGGTCTACGAGCAGTACTTC. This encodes CASSSGPGQVYEQYF.

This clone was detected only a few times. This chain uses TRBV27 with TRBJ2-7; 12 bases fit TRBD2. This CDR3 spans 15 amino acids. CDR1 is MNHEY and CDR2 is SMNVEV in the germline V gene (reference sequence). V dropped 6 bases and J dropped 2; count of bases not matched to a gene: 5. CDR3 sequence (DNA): TGTGCCAGCAGGCCGAGACTAGCGGGAGCCTACGAGCAGTACTTC. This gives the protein CASRPRLAGAYEQYF.

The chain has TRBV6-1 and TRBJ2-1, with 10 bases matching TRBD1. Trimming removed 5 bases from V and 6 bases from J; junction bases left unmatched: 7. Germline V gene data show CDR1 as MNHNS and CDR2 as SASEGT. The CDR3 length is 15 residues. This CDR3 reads CASSHTGTGVNEQFF. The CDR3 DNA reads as TGTGCCAGCAGTCACACCGGGACAGGGGTCAATGAGCAGTTCTTC.

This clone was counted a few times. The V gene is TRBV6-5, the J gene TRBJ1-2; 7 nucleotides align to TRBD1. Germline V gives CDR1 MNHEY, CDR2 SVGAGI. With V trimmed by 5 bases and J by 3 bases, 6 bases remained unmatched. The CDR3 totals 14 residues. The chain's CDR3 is CASSRRTGDYGYTF. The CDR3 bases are TGTGCCAGCAGTCGGCGGACAGGAGACTATGGCTACACCTTC.

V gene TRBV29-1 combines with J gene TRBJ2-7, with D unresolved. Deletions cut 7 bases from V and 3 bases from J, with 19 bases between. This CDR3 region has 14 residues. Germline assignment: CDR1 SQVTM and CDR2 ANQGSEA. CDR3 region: CSAMSKDGLYEQYF. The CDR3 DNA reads TGCAGCGCGATGTCGAAGGACGGCCTCTACGAGCAGTACTTC.

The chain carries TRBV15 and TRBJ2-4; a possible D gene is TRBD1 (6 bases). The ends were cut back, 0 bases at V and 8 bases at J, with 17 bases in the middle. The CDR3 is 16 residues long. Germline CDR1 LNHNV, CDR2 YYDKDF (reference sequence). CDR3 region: CATSRDPGAGVDIQYF. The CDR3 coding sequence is TGTGCCACCAGCAGAGATCCAGGGGCAGGGGTGGACATTCAGTACTTC.

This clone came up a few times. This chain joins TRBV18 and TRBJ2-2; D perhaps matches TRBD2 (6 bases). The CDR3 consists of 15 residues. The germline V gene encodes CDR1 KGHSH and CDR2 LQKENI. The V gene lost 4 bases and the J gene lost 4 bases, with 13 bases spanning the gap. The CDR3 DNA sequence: TGTGCCAGCTCACTCGGAGGGAGAAGCACCGGGGAGCTGTTTTTT. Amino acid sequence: CASSLGGRSTGELFF.

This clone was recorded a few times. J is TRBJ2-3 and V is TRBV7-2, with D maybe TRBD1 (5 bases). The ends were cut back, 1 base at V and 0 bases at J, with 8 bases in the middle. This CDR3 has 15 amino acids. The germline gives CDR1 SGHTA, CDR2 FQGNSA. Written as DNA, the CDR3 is TGTGCCAGCAGCTTAGGGGGCCCGAGCACAGATACGCAGTATTTT. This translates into CASSLGGPSTDTQYF. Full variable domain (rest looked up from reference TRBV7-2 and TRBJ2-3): GAGVSQSPSNKVTEKGKDVELRCDPISGHTALYWYRQSLGQGLEFLIYFQGNSAPDKSGLPSDRFSAERTGGSVSTLTIQRTQQEDSAVYLCASSLGGPSTDTQYFGPGTRLTVL.

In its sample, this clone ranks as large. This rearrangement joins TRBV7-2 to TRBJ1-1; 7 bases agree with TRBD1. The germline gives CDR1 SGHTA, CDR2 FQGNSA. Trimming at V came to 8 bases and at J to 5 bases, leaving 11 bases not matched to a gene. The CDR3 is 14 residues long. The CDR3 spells CASGSGQAGTEAFF. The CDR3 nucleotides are TGTGCCAGCGGATCAGGACAGGCTGGGACTGAAGCTTTCTTT.

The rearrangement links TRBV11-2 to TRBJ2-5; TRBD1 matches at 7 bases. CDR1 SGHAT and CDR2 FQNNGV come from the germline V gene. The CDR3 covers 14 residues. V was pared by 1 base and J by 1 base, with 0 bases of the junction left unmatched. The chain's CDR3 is CASSLGDSQETQYF. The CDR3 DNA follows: TGTGCCAGCAGCTTAGGGGACAGCCAAGAGACCCAGTACTTC.

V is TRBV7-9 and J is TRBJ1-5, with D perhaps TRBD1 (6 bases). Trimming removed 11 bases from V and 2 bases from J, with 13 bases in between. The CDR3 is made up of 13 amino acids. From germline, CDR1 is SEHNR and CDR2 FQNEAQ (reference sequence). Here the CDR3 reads CALEDSRNQPQHF. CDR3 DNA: TGTGCCCTAGAGGACAGCCGCAATCAGCCCCAGCATTTT.

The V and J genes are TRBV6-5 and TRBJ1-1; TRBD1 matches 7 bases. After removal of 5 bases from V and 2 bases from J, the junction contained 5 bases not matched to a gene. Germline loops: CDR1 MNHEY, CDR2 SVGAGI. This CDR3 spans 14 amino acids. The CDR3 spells CASSRQGGNTEAFF. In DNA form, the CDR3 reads TGTGCCAGCAGTCGACAGGGAGGAAACACTGAAGCTTTCTTT.

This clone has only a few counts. The CDR3 nucleotides read TGCGCCAGCAGCCAAAAACAGGCCTTCCAAGAGACCCAGTACTTC. Translating gives CASSQKQAFQETQYF. The chain recombines TRBV4-3 with TRBJ2-5, with a possible D match to TRBD1 (5 bases). Between the trimmed V and J ends, which lost 2 bases and 1 base, there was a span of 11 bases. Germline V gene lookup returns CDR1 LGHNA and CDR2 YSLEER. The CDR3 covers 15 residues.

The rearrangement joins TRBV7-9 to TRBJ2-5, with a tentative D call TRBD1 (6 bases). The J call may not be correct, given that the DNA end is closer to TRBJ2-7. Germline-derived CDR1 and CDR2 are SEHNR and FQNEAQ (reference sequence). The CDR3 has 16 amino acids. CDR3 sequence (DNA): TGTGCCAGCAGCCGCTCCAGACAGGTTGATGGAGACGAGCAGTACTTC. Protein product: CASSRSRQVDGDEQYF.

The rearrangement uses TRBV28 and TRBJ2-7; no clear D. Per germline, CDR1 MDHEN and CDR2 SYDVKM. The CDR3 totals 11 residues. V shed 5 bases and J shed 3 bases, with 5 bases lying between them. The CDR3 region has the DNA TGTGCCAGCAGTCCCCGCTACGAGCAGTACTTC. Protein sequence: CASSPRYEQYF.

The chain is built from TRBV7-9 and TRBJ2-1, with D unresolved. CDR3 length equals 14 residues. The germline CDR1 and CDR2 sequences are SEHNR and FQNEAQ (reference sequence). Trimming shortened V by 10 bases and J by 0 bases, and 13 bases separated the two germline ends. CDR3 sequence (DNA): TGTGCCACTCTAGGCCTCAGCTCCTACAATGAGCAGTTCTTC. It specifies CATLGLSSYNEQFF.

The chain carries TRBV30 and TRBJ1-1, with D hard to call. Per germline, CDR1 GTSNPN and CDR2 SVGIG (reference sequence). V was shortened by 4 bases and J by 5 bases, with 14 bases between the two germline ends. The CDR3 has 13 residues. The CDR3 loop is CAWIQVRGTEAFF. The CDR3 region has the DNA TGTGCCTGGATCCAAGTACGGGGTACTGAAGCTTTCTTT.

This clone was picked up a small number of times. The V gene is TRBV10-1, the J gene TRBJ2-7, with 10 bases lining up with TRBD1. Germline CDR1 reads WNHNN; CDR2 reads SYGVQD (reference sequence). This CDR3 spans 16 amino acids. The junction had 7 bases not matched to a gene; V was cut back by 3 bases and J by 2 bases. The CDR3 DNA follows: TGCGCCAGCAGTGAATACCCCGGGACAGGGGCCTACGAGCAGTACTTC. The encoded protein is CASSEYPGTGAYEQYF.